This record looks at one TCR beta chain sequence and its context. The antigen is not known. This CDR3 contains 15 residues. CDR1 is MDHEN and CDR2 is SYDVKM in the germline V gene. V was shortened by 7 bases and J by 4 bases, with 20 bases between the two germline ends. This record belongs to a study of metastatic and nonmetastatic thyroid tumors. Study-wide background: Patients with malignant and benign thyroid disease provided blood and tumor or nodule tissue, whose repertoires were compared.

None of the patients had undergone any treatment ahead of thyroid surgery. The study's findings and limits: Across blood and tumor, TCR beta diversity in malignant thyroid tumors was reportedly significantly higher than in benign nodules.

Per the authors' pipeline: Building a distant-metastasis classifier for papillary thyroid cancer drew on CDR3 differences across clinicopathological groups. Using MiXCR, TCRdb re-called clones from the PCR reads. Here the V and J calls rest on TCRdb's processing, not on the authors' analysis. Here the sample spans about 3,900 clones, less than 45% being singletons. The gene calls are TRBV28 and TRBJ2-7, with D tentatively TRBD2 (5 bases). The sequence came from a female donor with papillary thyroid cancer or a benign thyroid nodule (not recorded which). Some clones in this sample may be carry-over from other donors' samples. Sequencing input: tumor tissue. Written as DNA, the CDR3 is TGTGCCAGCATGGCCCCTTGGGGAGACAAATACGAGCAGTACTTC. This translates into CASMAPWGDKYEQYF.